The 17 T cell receptor beta chains presented below share a single source sample, sequenced in a study of T cell changes during pregnancy in multiple sclerosis. TCRdb keeps only in-frame clones here, not all; method: immunoSEQ multiplex PCR. The sample gives tens of thousands of clones, around 90% of which show up once; approximately 2% is in the top ten. The sequences come from peripheral blood, collected in the second trimester of pregnancy. Source of these receptors: a female donor with multiple sclerosis, enrolled in a pregnancy study.

The chain couples TRBV16 to TRBJ2-1; 9 nucleotides align to TRBD2. After removal of 0 bases from V and 5 bases from J, the junction contained 2 bases not matched to a gene. Germline V CDR1 and CDR2: KGHSY, FQNENV. This CDR3 has 15 amino acids. For the CDR3, the DNA is TGTGCCAGCAGCCAATCGGCTAGCGGGAACAATGAGCAGTTCTTC. Protein product: CASSQSASGNNEQFF. The full variable domain, rest sourced from reference TRBV16 and TRBJ2-1, is GEEVAQTPKHLVRGEGQKAKLYCAPIKGHSYVFWYQQVLKNEFKFLISFQNENVFDETGMPKERFSAKCLPNSPCSLEIQATKLEDSAVYFCASSQSASGNNEQFFGPGTRLTVL.

The J gene is TRBJ2-7, the V gene TRBV6-1; no definite D call. CDR3 length: 15 residues. The ends were cut back, 0 bases at V and 2 bases at J, with 11 bases in the middle. CDR1 and CDR2 from the germline V gene are MNHNS and SASEGT. The CDR3: CASSEALTGAYEQYF. The CDR3 DNA is TGTGCCAGCAGTGAAGCGTTGACGGGTGCCTACGAGCAGTACTTC.

The CDR3 is CASSFQGYKNIQYF. The DNA for the CDR3 is TGTGCCAGCAGTTTTCAGGGGTACAAAAACATTCAGTACTTC. The chain combines TRBV28 with TRBJ2-4; weak D call: TRBD1 (6 bases). V was shortened by 3 bases and J by 3 bases, with 9 bases between the two germline ends. Germline values: CDR1 MDHEN, CDR2 SYDVKM. The CDR3 runs 14 residues.

This clone was observed a single time. The chain carries TRBV28 and TRBJ2-3; 7 bases agree with TRBD2. V lost 7 bases, J lost 1 base, and 8 bases stayed unmatched. This CDR3 is 15 amino acids long. The V gene's germline CDR1 is MDHEN and CDR2 SYDVKM. CDR3 sequence reads: CASNPSGRGTDTQYF. The CDR3 coding sequence is TGTGCCAGCAACCCTAGTGGGAGGGGCACAGATACGCAGTATTTT.

This sequence joins TRBV11-2 and TRBJ2-3; 7 bases line up with TRBD2. Germline loops: CDR1 SGHAT, CDR2 FQNNGV. CDR3 size: 16 residues. The V gene end was trimmed by 5 bases and the J gene end by 0 bases; junction bases not matched to a gene: 8. CDR3 nucleotide sequence: TGTGCCAGCAGCCCGACTAGCTTAACTAGCACAGATACGCAGTATTTT. This gives the protein CASSPTSLTSTDTQYF.

The chain has TRBV6-1 and TRBJ2-1; tentatively, D is TRBD2 (6 bases). The CDR3 runs to 14 residues. The V gene's germline CDR1 is MNHNS and CDR2 SASEGT. Between the trimmed V and J ends, which lost 11 bases and 7 bases, there was a span of 21 bases. CDR3 amino acids: CACQRLVGTNEQFF. As DNA, the CDR3 is TGTGCCTGCCAGAGACTAGTGGGGACGAATGAGCAGTTCTTC.

This clone was seen just once. The V and J genes are TRBV13 and TRBJ2-1, with a tentative D call TRBD1 (5 bases). V lost 5 bases to trimming and J lost 7 bases, with 15 bases between them. Germline V CDR1 and CDR2: PRHDT, FYEKMQ (reference sequence). CDR3 size: 14 residues. This CDR3 is CASSTGVLRNEQFF. In DNA, the CDR3 is TGTGCCAGCAGCACAGGAGTTCTTAGAAATGAGCAGTTCTTC.

The V call is TRBV19, the J call TRBJ1-4; 7 positions agree with TRBD1. Germline-derived CDR1 and CDR2 are LNHDA and SQIVND (reference sequence). The CDR3 has 19 amino acids. V trimming: 0 bases; J trimming: 5 bases; junction bases outside the gene matches: 15. The CDR3 region is CASSIDLEGTAGPNEKLFF. As DNA, the CDR3 is TGTGCCAGTAGTATAGATCTCGAGGGGACAGCCGGGCCGAATGAAAAACTGTTTTTT.

The V and J genes are TRBV6-5 and TRBJ1-2; tentative D call: TRBD1 (6 bases). CDR1 is MNHEY, CDR2 SVGAGI, per germline. The CDR3 is 14 amino acids. V was cut by 2 bases and J by 2 bases, with 9 bases left in between. The DNA for the CDR3 is TGTGCCAGCAGTTACGAAACAGGGAACTATGGCTACACCTTC. Its translation is CASSYETGNYGYTF.

V usage is TRBV5-4 and J usage is TRBJ2-3; 13 bases agree with TRBD2. The trim removed 3 bases at V and 2 bases at J, leaving 6 bases unmatched. Germline lookup yields CDR1 SGHNT and CDR2 YYREEE (reference sequence). CDR3 size: 17 residues. CDR3 in DNA: TGTGCCAGCAGCTCTGGGACTAGCGGGATTAACACAGATACGCAGTATTTT. It translates to CASSSGTSGINTDTQYF.

The rearrangement links TRBV19 to TRBJ2-3; 8 bases map to TRBD1. CDR1 LNHDA and CDR2 SQIVND come from the germline V gene (reference sequence). The CDR3 contains 16 residues. The V and J ends lost 4 bases and 1 base, in that order; junction bases with no gene match: 7. The CDR3 loop reads CASSTQGASGTDTQYF. DNA for the CDR3: TGTGCCAGTAGTACGCAGGGGGCGAGTGGCACAGATACGCAGTATTTT.

This clone was seen a handful of times. The V gene is TRBV11-3, the J gene TRBJ2-1; tentatively, D is TRBD2 (5 bases). V lost 1 base to trimming and J lost 7 bases, with 11 bases between them. The germline V gene has CDR1 SGHNT and CDR2 YENEEA. This CDR3 spans 14 amino acids. CDR3 in amino acids: CASSLAEGINEQFF. The CDR3 coding sequence is TGTGCCAGCAGCTTAGCCGAGGGAATAAATGAGCAGTTCTTC.

This clone was counted once. The rearrangement joins TRBV6-1 to TRBJ1-5; the match to TRBD1 covers 7 bases. Trimming cost V 6 bases and J 3 bases; bases outside gene matches: 5. The CDR3 consists of 14 residues. Germline assignment: CDR1 MNHNS and CDR2 SASEGT. This chain's CDR3 is CASRETGFNQPQHF. In DNA, the CDR3 is TGTGCCAGCAGGGAGACAGGGTTCAATCAGCCCCAGCATTTT.

J is TRBJ2-7 and V is TRBV4-1, with a weak D call TRBD2 (7 bases). V dropped 3 bases and J dropped 5 bases, with 17 bases sitting between them. The CDR3 spans 15 residues. Germline CDR1 reads MGHRA; CDR2 reads YSYEKL. The CDR3 region is CASSHRTTGGHEQYF. The CDR3, as DNA: TGCGCCAGCAGCCATCGAACGACGGGGGGCCACGAGCAGTACTTC.

This chain uses TRBV5-6 with TRBJ1-3, with 9 bases lining up with TRBD1. Losses at the gene ends were 6 bases for V and 4 bases for J; bases not matched to a gene: 5. CDR1 and CDR2 from the germline V gene are SGHDT and YYEEEE. The CDR3 length is 14 residues. CDR3 loop: CASTHRGQGNTIYF. CDR3 coding DNA: TGTGCCAGCACGCACAGGGGGCAAGGAAACACCATATATTTT.

Only one count was recorded for this clone. This chain uses TRBV4-3 with TRBJ1-1; D call uncertain. Trimming shortened V by 0 bases and J by 1 base, and 18 bases separated the two germline ends. Germline CDR1 and CDR2: LGHNA and YSLEER. This CDR3 is 18 amino acids long. The CDR3 protein is CASSQDAPPTLANTEAFF. The CDR3 region has the DNA TGCGCCAGCAGCCAAGATGCCCCTCCTACGCTCGCGAACACTGAAGCTTTCTTT.

This rearrangement joins TRBV2 to TRBJ1-2, with D maybe TRBD1 (5 bases). Per germline, CDR1 SNHLY and CDR2 FYNNEI. The CDR3 loop spans 13 amino acids. The V gene lost 5 bases and the J gene lost 7 bases, with 14 bases spanning the gap. CDR3 in DNA: TGTGCCAGCAGTCCTGCAGGGCTTGGTGGCTACACCTTC. Its translation is CASSPAGLGGYTF.